Described below is a single T cell receptor beta chain sequence and its context. Many counts were recorded for this clonotype. The clone's antigen remains unknown. Base qualities are not provided; no much larger clone lies one nucleotide away. This sample is drawn from a study of T cells in Graves' hyperthyroidism and ophthalmopathy (dated by TCRdb to about 2019). Background on the whole study: Peripheral blood was sampled at the time of initial diagnosis, prior to any treatment. To identify distinguishing TCR V-J signatures, a discovery cohort of about 100 patients was used, comprising 43 with Graves' ophthalmopathy and approximately 58 with stable Graves' hyperthyroidism. An independent validation cohort of under 20 hyperthyroidism patients and approximately 16 patients who later progressed to ophthalmopathy tested prospective prediction of ophthalmopathy. The 100 discovery patients were divided at random into training and test sets in a 7:3 ratio. The study also compared thyroid tissue and blood T-cell repertoires from a handful of Graves' hyperthyroidism patients. Following sampling, methimazole starting at 30 mg daily was given to hyperthyroidism patients, and high-dose intravenous methylprednisolone was given to ophthalmopathy patients. According to the paper, TCR Vbeta CDR3 sequencing was carried out on roughly 130 peripheral blood samples, which came from under 50 ophthalmopathy, 75 or so hyperthyroidism and roughly 17 progressor patients. Overall study results and their limits: Sample size was not statistically predetermined, and blinding of investigators to group allocation was not performed. A model built on a 13 V-J signature distinguished ophthalmopathy from stable hyperthyroidism, reaching about 89% sensitivity and 81% to 83% specificity in cross-validation and 80%/75% in testing. In validation, progression to ophthalmopathy was predicted by the model with 70.59% sensitivity and approximately 78% specificity, a median of 6.5 months before onset. Most expanded thyroid clonotypes (frequency above 0.001) were also found in blood, which suggests that blood repertoires may mirror thyroid immune responses.

Moderately to severely active disease, a Clinical Activity Score of at least 3, a NOSPECS grade of at least 4, and a duration under 3 months were present in ophthalmopathy patients. Exclusion was applied to patients with uncontrolled infections, other autoimmune diseases, pregnancy or lactation. Diagnoses relied on clinical symptoms, serum thyroxine and TRAb, thyroid ultrasound and orbital computed tomography. PBMCs were separated from 10 ml of fresh peripheral blood using Ficoll-Paque density gradient centrifugation. Total RNA was extracted with Trizol reagent, and quality was checked on an Agilent 2100 Bioanalyzer. Amplification of TCR beta CDR3 regions was carried out from RNA transcripts. The TCR CDR3 was subjected to a first round of RT-PCR using the HTBI primer set and the Qiagen OneStep RT-PCR kit. The libraries were constructed in a second round of multiplex PCR and then size-selected and purified. The libraries were sequenced on an Illumina HiSeq2000 using paired-end 100 bp reads. Under the source paper's analysis protocol: SOAPnuke was used to process the raw data, with reads discarded if the reads contained adapters or uncalled bases, had a mean Phred below 15, or lacked an exact constant-primer or identifier match. COPE v1.2.5 was used to merge the high-quality paired reads, and each unique nucleotide sequence was defined as a clonotype. MiTCR v1.1 was used to align the clonotypes against IMGT TRBV, TRBD and TRBJ reference segments. The analysis included only V-J combinations with a frequency above 0.0001, which together covered around 99% of the repertoires. A TCS score was defined as the ratio of F50 (clonal expansion) to E x V (chaos), with BLOSUM62-based TCRdist applied between CDR3 peptides within each V-J. Welch's t-statistics and random forest reduced around 510 V-J features to roughly 13, which were used in a naive Bayes classifier (R e1071). The public reads were reprocessed in TCRdb via fastp at Q25 and MiXCR, keeping in-frame beta chains. Each entry merges the rows of one CDR3 protein and shows their most common DNA and genes. The V and J calls shown here were made by TCRdb, not taken from the authors' results. This sample is represented by 450,000 to 550,000 distinct CDR3 sequences; roughly 25% of them were singletons. The top ten constitute about 11% of the sample.

This receptor was obtained from a woman younger than 45 with Graves' ophthalmopathy. Sequenced material: blood.

The nucleotide sequence is TGCAGCGCGAACCAGGGCAGTGAAGCTTTCTTT. Its protein reads: CSANQGSEAFF. The rearranged segments are TRBV29-1 and TRBJ1-1; D gene: possibly TRBD1, on 5 matching bases. Deletion took 7 bases off V and 7 bases off J, with a span of 13 bases between the germline ends. From the germline V gene, CDR1 is SQVTM and CDR2 is ANQGSEA. Counted from cysteine to phenylalanine, this CDR3 has 11 amino acids. Just the 33-base CDR3 DNA is kept, in frame starting at base 1.